This is a list of T cell receptor beta chains from one sample in a study of beta chain features in type 1 diabetes. Sequencing used immunoSEQ multiplex PCR; TCRdb keeps in-frame clones, though not all of them. The sample lists 240,000 or so clones; 25% to 35% were seen once. Sequenced input: central memory CD4+ T cells from blood. Receptors originate from a man aged 25-45 years in good health. The CDR3 runs from the conserved cysteine through the conserved F or W. D genes are given only for firm matches. Clone size is stated in some rows and not others, as once, few, many or a class when expanded.

V	D	J	size	CDR3	DNA
TRBV18	.	TRBJ1-1	.	CASSTEPIQGVRAFF	TGTGCCAGCTCGACCGAACCCATACAGGGTGTTAGAGCTTTCTTT
TRBV6-1	.	TRBJ1-6	.	CASSAGPYNSPLHF	TGTGCCAGCAGTGCGGGCCCCTATAATTCACCCCTCCACTTT
TRBV9	.	TRBJ2-1	few	CASSVGRLTYNEQFF	TGTGCCAGCAGCGTAGGGAGACTAACCTACAATGAGCAGTTCTTC
TRBV7-9	.	TRBJ2-1	.	CASSLDSGAYNEQFF	TGTGCCAGCAGCCTGGACAGCGGGGCCTACAATGAGCAGTTCTTC
TRBV5-1	.	TRBJ2-7	.	CASSLGDAFEQYF	TGCGCCAGCAGCTTAGGGGACGCCTTCGAGCAGTACTTC
TRBV7-8	TRBD1	TRBJ2-1	.	CAVLPGQSSYNEQFF	TGTGCCGTACTACCGGGACAGTCCTCCTACAATGAGCAGTTCTTC
TRBV29-1	.	TRBJ2-5	.	CSVGDVSRGETQYF	TGCAGCGTTGGAGACGTCTCCCGGGGGGAGACCCAGTACTTC
TRBV7-6	.	TRBJ1-1	few	CASSSGHRNTEAFF	TGTGCCAGCAGCTCAGGACACCGAAACACTGAAGCTTTCTTT
TRBV9	.	TRBJ2-7	.	CASSVAPGDTYEQYF	TGTGCCAGCAGCGTAGCGCCAGGAGACACCTACGAGCAGTACTTC
TRBV30	.	TRBJ2-3	.	CAWGVRDTQYF	TGTGCCTGGGGTGTGCGCGATACGCAGTATTTT
TRBV4-2	.	TRBJ2-5	few	CASSHSSEGVGETQYF	TGTGCCAGCAGCCACAGCAGTGAGGGCGTGGGAGAGACCCAGTACTTC
TRBV29-1	.	TRBJ1-2	.	CSGGSEGGYTF	TGCAGCGGGGGCTCGGAGGGTGGCTACACCTTC
TRBV5-1	.	TRBJ2-6	.	CASSHADSGANVLTF	TGCGCCAGCAGCCATGCGGATTCTGGGGCCAACGTCCTGACTTTC
TRBV28	.	TRBJ2-5	.	CASSFGREETQYF	TGTGCCAGCAGTTTTGGGCGGGAAGAGACCCAGTACTTC
TRBV6-5	TRBD1	TRBJ2-5	once	CASSLGQGTVTQYF	TGTGCCAGCAGTTTAGGACAGGGAACTGTGACCCAGTACTTC
TRBV28	.	TRBJ2-7	many	CASSPQGIRYEQYF	TGTGCCAGCAGTCCGCAGGGGATTAGGTACGAGCAGTACTTC
TRBV6-1	TRBD1	TRBJ1-1	.	CASTTTGGTEAFF	TGTGCCAGCACCACGACAGGGGGCACTGAAGCTTTCTTT
TRBV29-1	.	TRBJ1-2	.	CSVPNWGEQGIYGYTF	TGCAGCGTCCCCAACTGGGGCGAACAGGGAATCTATGGCTACACCTTC
TRBV29-1	.	TRBJ1-1	.	CSVEGVGPEAFF	TGCAGCGTTGAAGGCGTAGGGCCTGAAGCTTTCTTT
TRBV30	.	TRBJ2-1	few	CAWRMLYNEQFF	TGTGCCTGGAGGATGTTGTACAATGAGCAGTTCTTC
TRBV7-2	TRBD2	TRBJ2-7	few	CASRNGLAGDHEQYF	TGTGCCAGCAGAAACGGACTAGCGGGAGACCACGAGCAGTACTTC
TRBV2	.	TRBJ2-5	.	CASSLRSSQETQYF	TGTGCCAGCAGTTTACGATCGTCCCAAGAGACCCAGTACTTC
TRBV27	TRBD1	TRBJ1-2	.	CASAKTGGYGYTF	TGTGCCAGCGCGAAAACAGGGGGCTATGGCTACACCTTC
TRBV6-5	.	TRBJ2-4	.	CASRHTLGGKNIQYF	TGTGCCAGCAGACATACACTCGGGGGCAAAAACATTCAGTACTTC
TRBV10-3	.	TRBJ1-1	.	CAISERGAEAFF	TGTGCCATCAGTGAGAGAGGCGCTGAAGCTTTCTTT
TRBV15	.	TRBJ2-7	few	CATSRGGSSYEQYF	TGTGCCACCAGCAGAGGAGGCAGCTCCTACGAGCAGTACTTC
TRBV20-1	.	TRBJ2-1	.	CSARVWNEQFF	TGCAGTGCTAGAGTGTGGAATGAGCAGTTCTTC
TRBV20-1	.	TRBJ1-1	few	CSASESTEAFF	TGCAGTGCTTCCGAGAGCACTGAAGCTTTCTTT
TRBV7-2	.	TRBJ2-5	many	CASSSSFGETQYF	TGTGCCAGCAGCTCCTCCTTCGGGGAGACCCAGTACTTC
TRBV5-6	TRBD1	TRBJ2-5	.	CASSLGTGGETQYF	TGTGCCAGCAGCCTTGGGACAGGGGGAGAGACCCAGTACTTC
TRBV18	TRBD2	TRBJ2-7	few	CASSPRTSGGTYEQYF	TGTGCCAGCTCACCGCGGACTAGCGGGGGGACCTACGAGCAGTACTTC
TRBV6-5	.	TRBJ2-6	.	CASSVTGSGANVLTF	TGTGCCAGCAGTGTCACAGGGTCTGGGGCCAACGTCCTGACTTTC
TRBV30	.	TRBJ1-3	.	CAWSSPGPGNTIYF	TGTGCCTGGAGTTCGCCGGGTCCTGGAAACACCATATATTTT
TRBV6-1	TRBD1	TRBJ1-5	.	CASLQGGNQPQHF	TGTGCCAGCTTACAGGGGGGCAATCAGCCCCAGCATTTT
TRBV2	.	TRBJ1-2	few	CASSIGYGYTF	TGTGCCAGCAGTATCGGCTATGGCTACACCTTC
TRBV5-6	.	TRBJ1-5	few	CASSIRDQPQHF	TGTGCCAGCAGCATACGGGATCAGCCCCAGCATTTT
TRBV7-6	.	TRBJ1-2	few	CASSEPRGNGYTF	TGTGCCAGCAGCGAACCCCGGGGTAATGGCTACACCTTC
TRBV10-3	.	TRBJ1-2	many	CAISARNYGYTF	TGTGCCATCAGTGCTAGGAACTATGGCTACACCTTC
TRBV5-4	.	TRBJ2-6	.	CASSQDGVSGANVLTF	TGTGCCAGCAGCCAGGATGGAGTATCTGGGGCCAACGTCCTGACTTTC
TRBV6-5	TRBD1	TRBJ1-5	.	CASSPAARQGVEHF	TGTGCCAGCAGCCCCGCAGCCCGACAGGGGGTAGAGCATTTT